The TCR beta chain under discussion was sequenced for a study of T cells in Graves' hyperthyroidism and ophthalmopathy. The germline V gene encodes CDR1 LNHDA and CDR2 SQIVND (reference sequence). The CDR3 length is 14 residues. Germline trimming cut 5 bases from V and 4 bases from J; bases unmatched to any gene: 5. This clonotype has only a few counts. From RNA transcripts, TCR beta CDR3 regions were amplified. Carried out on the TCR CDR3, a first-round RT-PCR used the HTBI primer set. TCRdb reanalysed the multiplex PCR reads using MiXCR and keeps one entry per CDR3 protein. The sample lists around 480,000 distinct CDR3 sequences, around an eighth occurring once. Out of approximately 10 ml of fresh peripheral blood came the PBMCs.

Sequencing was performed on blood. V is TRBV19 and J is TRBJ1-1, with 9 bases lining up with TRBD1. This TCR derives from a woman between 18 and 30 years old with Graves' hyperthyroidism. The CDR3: CASSLQTGGTEAFF. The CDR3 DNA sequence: TGTGCCAGTAGTTTACAGACAGGGGGCACTGAAGCTTTCTTT.